The present T cell receptor (beta chain) was sequenced within a study of cytomegalovirus exposure and HLA in healthy donors (dated by TCRdb to about 2017). As for the study more broadly: An earlier analysis of a few hundred of the donors reported approximately 260 Gb of sequence data and 95 million to 140 million unique TCR beta sequences obtained from around 170 million T cells. Approximately 300 gigabases of sequencing data and about 92 million unique TCR sequences made up an early release that covered 500 to 700 HLA-typed donors. The genetic ancestry cluster associated with self-reported Caucasian donors included over 65% of the approximately 400 genotyped donors. The study was designed to test whether signatures of past pathogen exposure could be identified by cataloging public T cell receptors. Using immunosequencing, the study profiled T cell repertoires from approximately 700 subjects and related those repertoires to cytomegalovirus serostatus. Besides the first cohort of some 670 subjects, a separate validation cohort made up of around 120 different subjects was used. To predict cytomegalovirus infection status, the study brought together high-throughput TCR immunosequencing, statistical association of individual TCRs with disease status, and machine learning. A later analysis re-examined previously published TCR beta repertoires from 600 to 700 donors and added high-resolution HLA genotyping to investigate patterns of TCR occurrence. Rather than drawing on any new phenotypic data, the later analysis identified candidate immune exposures from TCR beta sequences and the way those sequences occurred across donors. An earlier analysis of around 580 of the donors used high-throughput TCR beta sequencing to judge whether each TCR beta V gene segment behaved as functional or pseudogenic. Donor age, sex, ethnicity and CMV serostatus were compiled together with the repertoire data. A later genetic analysis took genome-wide SNP genotypes for about 65% of the 666 donors and used that subset as a discovery cohort. All discovery cohort repertoires had been generated on a single sequencing platform. Class I and class II HLA loci were covered by the typing at four-digit resolution. The number of donors typed differed by locus, with about 629-630 for A, B, C, DRB1 and DQB1, more than 500 for DQA1, approximately 570 for DPA1, and 450 to 480 for DPB1. Roughly 5 DR-DQ haplotypes were handled as single units for association and clustering because linkage in the cohort was strong. Among under 450 genotyped donors of the cohort, an average of 235,054 unique TCR beta nucleotide sequences were sequenced per donor, around 20% of them non-productive.

CDR1 is given as MNHNY and CDR2 as SVGAGI, both from the germline V gene (reference sequence). The CDR3 numbers 16 residues from cysteine through phenylalanine. Only the CDR3 portion is preserved as DNA: 48 bases, with reading frame beginning at the first base. V was cut back by 6 bases and J by 2 bases, leaving a gap of 17 bases between them. About this clone itself: Its antigen is unknown. Base qualities are not at hand, and no much larger clone is one base apart.

Receptors were amplified or captured by the immunoSEQ multiplex PCR assay. The multiplex PCR relied on a mix of 60 forward primers for TCR Vbeta segments and 13 reverse primers for TCR Jbeta segments. Amplification of the CDR3 region of rearranged TCR beta genes was performed with a multiplex PCR assay on genomic DNA. Amplified TCR beta libraries were sequenced as 87-base-pair reads on the Illumina HiSeq System. For the original study's pipeline: Across the roughly 600 repertoires, a later analysis counted tens of millions of unique TCR beta chains, roughly 11 million of which were shared by at least two donors. To remove PCR and sequencing errors, raw reads were error-corrected and collapsed into unique sequences using a nearest-neighbor algorithm that merged closely related sequences. CDR3 sequences were aligned to IMGT reference sequences to assign V, D and J gene segments. For a sequence to be retained, a match of at least six nucleotides to both a V gene segment and a J gene segment was required. Rearrangements were called productive when the CDR3 lacked stop codons and stayed in frame with V and J; all others were non-productive. Following IMGT convention, CDR3 was defined as the stretch from the second conserved V-encoded cysteine up to the conserved J-encoded phenylalanine. The earlier analysis of fewer than 750 of the donors excluded sequences that lacked an unambiguous match to a single V gene segment. In an earlier analysis of 450 to 700 of the donors, V segments were called functional above 56.7% productive rearrangements and were called segregating when the between-donor standard deviation exceeded 5%. To diagnose cytomegalovirus status from the catalog of TCR beta chain sequences, a statistical classification framework was built. In a later analysis, V and J genes were assigned by comparing TCR nucleotide sequences against IMGT/GENE-DB human TR gene sequences. Using the TCRdist pipeline, a later analysis assigned CDR3 sequences along with most-parsimonious VDJ recombination scenarios. In a later analysis, every TCR beta chain was defined by the combination of its CDR3 amino acid sequence and its V-gene family, and reads without a unique V-gene family were dropped. To address suspected cross-contamination and a sequencing artifact, a later analysis removed 592 highly shared, low-generation-probability nucleotide sequences. For each public chain, a later analysis derived a clonal expansion index from normalized ranks of inferred template counts within each repertoire. In a later analysis, generation probabilities were computed using a VDJ recombination model fitted to out-of-frame rearrangements, and the results were checked against IGoR. A later analysis scored TCR-TCR, TCR-HLA and TCR-CMV co-occurrence with hypergeometric tests, applying a repertoire-size bias correction to TCR pairs. In a later analysis, false discovery rates were estimated by permuting HLA or CMV assignments 20 times. In a later analysis, co-occurring TCRs were grouped using DBSCAN, and TCRdist sequence similarity was added for clustering within HLA-allele-positive subsets. Repertoires with fewer than 30,000 or more than 120,000 public chains were left out of co-occurrence clustering, as were several repertoires with anomalous nucleotide sharing. In its TCRdb copy, this immuneACCESS table keeps in-frame sequences only and misses some clones. Where compared with another copy, unresolved V genes explain less than half of these, and the others have no known cause. That table gives V, J and clone size, and the DNA gave D and trimming. In this sample the table shows 95,000 to 110,000 clones, more than 70% of which occur a single time. The top ten clones comprise roughly 2.3% of the sample.

The cohort consisted of 650 to 850 healthy bone marrow donors. Cohort members were all nominally healthy when sampled, although unrecorded immune exposures were likely present. The donor tested CMV seronegative and was one of the 352 seronegative cohort members. Every donor gave a peripheral blood sample, and the peripheral blood mononuclear cells from that sample were used for TCR beta sequencing. Genomic DNA extraction from the blood cell samples was performed with the Qiagen DNeasy Blood Extraction Kit. What the work shows at the level of the full study, not this receptor alone: A total of 150 to 200 TCR beta chains were listed by the study as associated with cytomegalovirus. Across donors, most TCR sequences were observed very rarely, whereas some public TCRs were present in many individuals. In a later analysis, some 17,000 TCR beta sequences were associated with specific HLA alleles at a false discovery rate of 0.05. An earlier analysis of 587 of the donors showed that most TCR beta V segments appeared in productive rearrangements either about 90% or about 30% of the time, which broadly matched IMGT annotations. Because HLA typing was missing for some donors at each locus, association tests included only the typed subset. A further reported finding was that TCR beta sequences accurately predicted the HLA-A and HLA-B alleles for most subjects in the first cohort. In a later analysis, HLA-associated TCR beta chains were found to be more clonally expanded and to have lower generation probabilities than equally common non-associated chains. In a later analysis, TCR association rates were found to vary across HLA loci, with the most associated TCRs seen for DRB1 alleles and the fewest for HLA-C alleles. Most CMV-associated TCR beta chains appeared to be HLA-restricted in a later analysis, and the HLA associations seemed to be driven largely by CMV exposure. In a later genetic analysis, fewer N-insertions in productive TCRs were reported among donors in an Asian-associated ancestry cluster than the roughly 700-donor mean. Because counts were too low, seventeen rarely observed V segments, including chromosome 9 orphons, were excluded from the earlier analysis of around 590 of the donors. CMV serostatus was the only immune exposure information available for the cohort. A cluster of highly shared sequence variants was judged likely to be a technical artifact of the sequencing pipeline. Some IMGT-functional V segments, including TRBV6-2 and TRBV6-3, could not be told apart with the 87-base-pair reads, so those segments were excluded. Linkage disequilibrium might explain the correlated functional status among segregating V segments, but an unknown experimental factor could not be excluded. A later genetic analysis associated a missense DCLRE1C variant with V-gene and J-gene trimming of TCR beta chains, and an independent cohort replicated the association. The classifier was reported to diagnose cytomegalovirus status with high specificity and sensitivity in both the original and validation cohorts. A later analysis reported that several top co-occurrence clusters appeared linked to parvovirus B19, influenza, CMV and Epstein-Barr virus. It was suggested by the authors that the approach could potentially be generalized to other disease states and immunological phenotypes. In this cohort, only TCR beta chains were sequenced, and detectable features were limited by the absence of alpha or paired-chain data. Sequencing depth was assumed to be roughly uniform across donors in the presence/absence analyses, though that assumption may not hold. Strong co-occurrence of HLA alleles, especially DR and DQ, made assigning TCR associations to individual alleles difficult. A few of the identified cytomegalovirus-associated TCR beta chains were confirmed in vitro to be specific for cytomegalovirus antigens.

The rearranged chain carries TRBV6-6 and TRBJ1-5; the D gene is perhaps TRBD1, on 5 matching bases. This sequence was found in a man in his late teens or twenties in good health and CMV-seronegative. Sequenced sample: PBMCs. The CDR3 has the sequence CASSKGQGRGNQPQHF. The nucleotide sequence reads as follows: TGTGCCAGCAGCAAAGGGCAGGGTAGGGGCAATCAGCCCCAGCATTTT.